The entry below gives a single T cell receptor (beta chain) sequence along with its context. What it binds is unknown. Clones were sequenced by immunoSEQ multiplex PCR, and TCRdb holds only the in-frame ones, with some missing. The table lists 76,000 or so clones, 65% to 90% of them singletons. This sample was included in a study of OX40 agonist ivuxolimab in advanced cancers. Study in general: Under the entry rules, prior anti-PD-1, anti-PD-L1 or anti-CTLA-4 therapy was allowed, and more than 35% had some.

Points from the study as a whole: Several nonresponders also turned out to have low normalized T-cell clonal expansion.

V gave up 1 base and J gave up 6 bases, with 8 bases separating them. Germline loops: CDR1 SGHNT, CDR2 YYREEE (reference sequence). The CDR3 has 13 residues. This chain connects TRBV5-4 to TRBJ1-5; D is perhaps TRBD1 (5 bases). The TCR comes from an adult with an advanced solid tumor such as melanoma, head and neck, liver or kidney cancer. The sample here was CD4+ or CD8+ T cells sorted from blood, taken in a trial of the OX40 agonist ivuxolimab. CDR3 in amino acids: CASSLQGGQPQHF. The DNA of the CDR3 is TGTGCCAGCAGCTTGCAGGGTGGTCAGCCCCAGCATTTT.